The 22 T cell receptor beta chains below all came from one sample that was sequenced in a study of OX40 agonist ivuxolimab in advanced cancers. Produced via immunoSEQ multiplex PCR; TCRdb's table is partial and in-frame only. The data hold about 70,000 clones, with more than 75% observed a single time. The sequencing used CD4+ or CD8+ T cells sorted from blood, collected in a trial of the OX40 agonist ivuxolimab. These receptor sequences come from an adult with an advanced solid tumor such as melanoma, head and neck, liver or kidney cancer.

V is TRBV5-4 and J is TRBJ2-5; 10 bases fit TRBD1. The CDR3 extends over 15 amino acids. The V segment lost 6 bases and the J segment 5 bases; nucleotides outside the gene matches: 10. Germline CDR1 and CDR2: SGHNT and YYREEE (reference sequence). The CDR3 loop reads CASTRGGQGPETQYF. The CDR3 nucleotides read TGTGCCAGCACCCGGGGGGGACAGGGGCCCGAGACCCAGTACTTC.

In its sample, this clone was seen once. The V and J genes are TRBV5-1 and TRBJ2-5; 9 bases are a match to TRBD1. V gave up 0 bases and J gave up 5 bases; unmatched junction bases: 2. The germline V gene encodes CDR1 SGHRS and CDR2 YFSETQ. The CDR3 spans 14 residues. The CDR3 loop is CASSLAGQGETQYF. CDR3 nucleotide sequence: TGCGCCAGCAGCTTGGCGGGACAGGGTGAGACCCAGTACTTC. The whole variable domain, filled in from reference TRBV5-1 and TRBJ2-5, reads KAGVTQTPRYLIKTRGQQVTLSCSPISGHRSVSWYQQTPGQGLQFLFEYFSETQRNKGNFPGRFSGRQFSNSRSEMNVSTLELGDSALYLCASSLAGQGETQYFGPGTRLLVL.

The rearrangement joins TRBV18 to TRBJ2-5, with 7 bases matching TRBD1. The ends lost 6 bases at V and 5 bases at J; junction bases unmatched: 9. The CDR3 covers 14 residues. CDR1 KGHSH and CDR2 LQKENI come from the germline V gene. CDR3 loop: CASSHRGIVETQYF. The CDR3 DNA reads TGTGCCAGCTCTCACAGGGGTATCGTGGAGACCCAGTACTTC.

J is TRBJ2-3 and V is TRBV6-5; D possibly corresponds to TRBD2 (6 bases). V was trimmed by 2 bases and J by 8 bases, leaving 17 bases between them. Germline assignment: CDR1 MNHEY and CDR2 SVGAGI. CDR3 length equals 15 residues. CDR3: CASSYRRDPGGTQYF. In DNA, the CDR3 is TGTGCCAGCAGTTACAGACGGGACCCCGGGGGTACGCAGTATTTT.

DNA of the CDR3: TGTGCCAGCAGCCCCCCGGGGGGCGGTAATGAAAAACTGTTTTTT. This gives the protein CASSPPGGGNEKLFF. V gene TRBV7-2 combines with J gene TRBJ1-4, with D possibly TRBD1 on 6 matching bases. V lost 5 bases, J lost 4 bases, and 14 bases lay in between. The CDR3 has 15 residues. The germline V gene has CDR1 SGHTA and CDR2 FQGNSA.

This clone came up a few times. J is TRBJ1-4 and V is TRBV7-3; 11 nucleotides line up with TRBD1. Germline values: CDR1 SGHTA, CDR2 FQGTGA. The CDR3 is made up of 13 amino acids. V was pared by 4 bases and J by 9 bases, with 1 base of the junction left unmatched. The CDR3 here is CASSSDRGQKLFF. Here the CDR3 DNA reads TGTGCCAGCAGCTCGGACAGGGGGCAAAAACTGTTTTTT.

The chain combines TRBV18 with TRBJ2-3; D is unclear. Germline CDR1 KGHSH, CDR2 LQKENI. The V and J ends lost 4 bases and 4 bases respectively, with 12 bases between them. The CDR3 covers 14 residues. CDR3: CASSRLYGSDTQYF. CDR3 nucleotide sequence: TGTGCCAGCTCACGCTTATATGGATCAGATACGCAGTATTTT.

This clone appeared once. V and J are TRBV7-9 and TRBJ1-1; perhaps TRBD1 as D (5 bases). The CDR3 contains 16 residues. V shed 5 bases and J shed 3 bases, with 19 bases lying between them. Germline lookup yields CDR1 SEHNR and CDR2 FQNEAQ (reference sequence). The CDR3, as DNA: TGTGCCAGCAGCATTGGGGGTTATGGGTACCACACTGAAGCTTTCTTT. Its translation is CASSIGGYGYHTEAFF. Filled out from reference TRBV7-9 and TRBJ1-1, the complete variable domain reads DTGVSQNPRHKITKRGQNVTFRCDPISEHNRLYWYRQTLGQGPEFLTYFQNEAQLEKSRLLSDRFSAERPKGSFSTLEIQRTEQGDSAMYLCASSIGGYGYHTEAFFGQGTRLTVV.

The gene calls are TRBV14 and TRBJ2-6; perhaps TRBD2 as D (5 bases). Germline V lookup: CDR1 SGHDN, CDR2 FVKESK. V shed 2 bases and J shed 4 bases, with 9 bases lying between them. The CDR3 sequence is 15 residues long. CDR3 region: CASSQRSGGANVLTF. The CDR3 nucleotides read TGTGCCAGCAGCCAACGCTCGGGAGGGGCCAACGTCCTGACTTTC.

CDR3 sequence: CASSHRTTMNTEAFF. The CDR3 DNA is TGCGCCAGCAGCCACCGGACAACTATGAACACTGAAGCTTTCTTT. J is TRBJ1-1 and V is TRBV4-1, with D possibly being TRBD1 (5 bases). V lost 3 bases, J lost 0 bases, and 11 bases lay in between. CDR1 is MGHRA and CDR2 is YSYEKL in the germline V gene. The CDR3 is 15 amino acids.

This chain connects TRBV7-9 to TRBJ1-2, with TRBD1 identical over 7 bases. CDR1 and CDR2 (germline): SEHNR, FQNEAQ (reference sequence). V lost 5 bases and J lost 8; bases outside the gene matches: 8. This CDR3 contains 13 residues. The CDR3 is CASSEDRVEGYTF. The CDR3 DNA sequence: TGTGCCAGCAGCGAAGACAGGGTGGAGGGCTACACCTTC. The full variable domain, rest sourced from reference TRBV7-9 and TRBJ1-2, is DTGVSQNPRHKITKRGQNVTFRCDPISEHNRLYWYRQTLGQGPEFLTYFQNEAQLEKSRLLSDRFSAERPKGSFSTLEIQRTEQGDSAMYLCASSEDRVEGYTFGSGTRLTVV.

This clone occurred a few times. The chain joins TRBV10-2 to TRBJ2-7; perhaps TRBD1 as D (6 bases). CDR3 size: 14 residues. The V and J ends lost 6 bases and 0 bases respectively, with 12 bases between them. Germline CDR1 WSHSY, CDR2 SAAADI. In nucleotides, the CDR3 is TGCGCCAGCAGGGGACACGGTAGCTCCTACGAGCAGTACTTC. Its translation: CASRGHGSSYEQYF.

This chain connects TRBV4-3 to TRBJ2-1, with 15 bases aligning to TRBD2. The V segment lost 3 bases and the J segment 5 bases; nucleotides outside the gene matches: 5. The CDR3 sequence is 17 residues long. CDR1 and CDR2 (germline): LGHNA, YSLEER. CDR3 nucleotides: TGCGCCAGCAGCCAGCTCCGGACTAGCGGGGGGGACAATGAGCAGTTCTTC. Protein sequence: CASSQLRTSGGDNEQFF.

CDR3 in amino acids: CASSPRQGGYEQYF. The CDR3 DNA follows: TGTGCCAGCAGCCCTCGTCAGGGTGGTTACGAGCAGTACTTC. The genes are TRBV11-3 and TRBJ2-5; tentatively, D is TRBD1 (5 bases). The J call may be faulty, since TRBJ2-7 better matches the DNA end. The CDR3 consists of 14 residues. Germline V lookup: CDR1 SGHNT, CDR2 YENEEA.

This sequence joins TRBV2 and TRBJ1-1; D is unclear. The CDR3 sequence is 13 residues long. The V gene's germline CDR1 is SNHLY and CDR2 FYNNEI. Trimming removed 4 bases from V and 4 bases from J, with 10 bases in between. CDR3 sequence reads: CASSGNGVTEAFF. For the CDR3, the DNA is TGTGCCAGCAGTGGAAACGGGGTCACTGAAGCTTTCTTT.

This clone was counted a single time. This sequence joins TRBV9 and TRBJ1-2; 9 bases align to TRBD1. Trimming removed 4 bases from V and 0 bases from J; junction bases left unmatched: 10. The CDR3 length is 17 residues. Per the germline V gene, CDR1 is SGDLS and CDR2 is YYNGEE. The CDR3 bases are TGTGCCAGCAGCCCTCGGACAGGGGCTAAAGCTAACTATGGCTACACCTTC. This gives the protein CASSPRTGAKANYGYTF.

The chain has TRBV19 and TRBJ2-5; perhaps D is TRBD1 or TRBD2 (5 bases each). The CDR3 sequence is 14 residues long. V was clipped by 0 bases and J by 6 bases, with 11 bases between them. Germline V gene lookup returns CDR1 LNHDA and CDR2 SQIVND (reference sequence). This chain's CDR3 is CASSIERGGQTQYF. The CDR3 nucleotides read TGTGCCAGTAGTATAGAGAGGGGTGGGCAGACCCAGTACTTC.

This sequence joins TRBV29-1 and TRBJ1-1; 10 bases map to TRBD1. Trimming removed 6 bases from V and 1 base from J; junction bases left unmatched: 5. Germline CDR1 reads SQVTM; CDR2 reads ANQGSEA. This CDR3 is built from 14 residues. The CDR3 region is CSVDRGSPNTEAFF. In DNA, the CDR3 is TGCAGCGTGGACAGGGGGAGCCCGAACACTGAAGCTTTCTTT.

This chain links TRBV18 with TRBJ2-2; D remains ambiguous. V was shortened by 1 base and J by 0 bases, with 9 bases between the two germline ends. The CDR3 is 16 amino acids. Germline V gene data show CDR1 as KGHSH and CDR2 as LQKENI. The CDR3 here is CASSPRTNTNTGELFF. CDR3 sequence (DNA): TGTGCCAGCTCACCACGGACCAACACGAACACCGGGGAGCTGTTTTTT.

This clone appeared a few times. The CDR3 sequence: CASSLNPGFNEKLFF. DNA of the CDR3: TGCGCCAGCAGCTTGAACCCAGGGTTTAATGAAAAACTGTTTTTT. V gene TRBV5-1 combines with J gene TRBJ1-4; possible D gene TRBD1, 5 bases. Trimming took off 1 base at V and 4 bases at J, with 11 bases between the two ends. CDR3 length equals 15 residues. Germline V gives CDR1 SGHRS, CDR2 YFSETQ. Full variable domain (missing parts from reference TRBV5-1 and TRBJ1-4): KAGVTQTPRYLIKTRGQQVTLSCSPISGHRSVSWYQQTPGQGLQFLFEYFSETQRNKGNFPGRFSGRQFSNSRSEMNVSTLELGDSALYLCASSLNPGFNEKLFFGSGTQLSVL.

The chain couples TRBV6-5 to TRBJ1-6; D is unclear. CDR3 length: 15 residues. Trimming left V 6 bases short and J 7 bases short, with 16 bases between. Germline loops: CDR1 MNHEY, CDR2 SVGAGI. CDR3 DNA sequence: TGTGCCAGCAGAAACATGGACGGTGTAAATTCACCCCTCCACTTT. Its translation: CASRNMDGVNSPLHF.

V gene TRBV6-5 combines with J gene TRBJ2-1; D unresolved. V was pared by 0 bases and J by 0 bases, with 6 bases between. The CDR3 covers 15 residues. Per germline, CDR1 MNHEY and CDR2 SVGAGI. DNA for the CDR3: TGTGCCAGCAGTTACTCTGGGGTCTCCTACAATGAGCAGTTCTTC. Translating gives CASSYSGVSYNEQFF.